The sample holds a few counts of the clone carrying this TCR beta chain. No antigen is known for it. This record comes from a study of T cells after yellow fever vaccination. This CDR3 region has 14 residues. With 3 bases removed from V and 7 bases from J, the gap between germline ends came to 13 bases. Study findings and constraints: The booster response re-showed most primary clones: around 96% CD4, approximately 86% CD8. Overall, a small share of clonotypes was seen in both CD4 and CD8 compartments. The secondary response showed a weaker magnitude and a faster peak, day 5 versus 15.

Making TCR cDNA involved 5'RACE template switching, which added UMIs and a universal primer site. MiXCR, run by TCRdb on the 5' RACE reads, gives a single entry per CDR3 protein. The sample contains roughly 180,000 distinct CDR3 sequences, approximately 6% of which appear only once. J is TRBJ2-1 and V is TRBV12-3 or TRBV12-4; D is uncertain. The material was CD4+ T cells sorted from PBMCs, obtained on the day of the first yellow fever vaccination. The receptor was derived from a man aged 18 to 30 who received the YFV17D yellow fever vaccine. CDR3 residues: CASSFWARVNEQFF. The CDR3 coding sequence is TGTGCCAGCAGTTTTTGGGCCCGGGTGAATGAGCAGTTCTTC.